This TCR beta chain came from a study of blood T cells in healthy people across ages. Study-wide results and limits: Without sorted subsets, naive and antigen-experienced compartments could not be conclusively compared.

Total RNA was isolated from each sample in quantities of at least 5.5 micrograms. This CDR3 has 17 residues. Germline CDR1 MGHRA, CDR2 YSYEKL. The V and J ends lost 0 bases and 5 bases respectively, with 17 bases between them. Comments on this clonotype: The target antigen is unknown.

With a J-beta primer mix and a sample-barcoded 5' primer, a second PCR ran about 7 to 12 cycles. MiXCR, run by TCRdb on the 5' RACE reads, gives a single entry per CDR3 protein. The table lists hundreds of thousands of distinct CDR3 sequences, roughly 21% of them singletons. The chain uses TRBV4-1 and TRBJ2-1, with D possibly being TRBD1 or TRBD2 (5 bases each). Material for sequencing was blood. The receptor was isolated from a man between 65 and 79 years old in good health. The CDR3 DNA follows: TGCGCCAGCAGCCAAGATCTAGTGAGGGGCCGGGACAATGAGCAGTTCTTC. The encoded protein is CASSQDLVRGRDNEQFF.